This TCR beta chain came from a study of blood T cell repertoires in COVID-19. Germline CDR1 is SGHAT and CDR2 is FQNNGV. There are 12 residues in the CDR3. Trimming cost V 5 bases and J 6 bases; bases outside gene matches: 4. The assay was immunoSEQ multiplex PCR, and TCRdb's table has in-frame clones only and misses some. Of around 62,000 clones listed, roughly 90% are singletons. Sequencing was done on a sample of peripheral blood. This sequence was found in a human donor in a cohort sampled during active COVID-19. The chain links TRBV11-2 to TRBJ2-7; TRBD1 matches 7 bases. The chain's CDR3 is CASSRDRGEQYF. CDR3 nucleotide sequence: TGTGCCAGCAGCCGGGACAGAGGCGAGCAGTACTTC.